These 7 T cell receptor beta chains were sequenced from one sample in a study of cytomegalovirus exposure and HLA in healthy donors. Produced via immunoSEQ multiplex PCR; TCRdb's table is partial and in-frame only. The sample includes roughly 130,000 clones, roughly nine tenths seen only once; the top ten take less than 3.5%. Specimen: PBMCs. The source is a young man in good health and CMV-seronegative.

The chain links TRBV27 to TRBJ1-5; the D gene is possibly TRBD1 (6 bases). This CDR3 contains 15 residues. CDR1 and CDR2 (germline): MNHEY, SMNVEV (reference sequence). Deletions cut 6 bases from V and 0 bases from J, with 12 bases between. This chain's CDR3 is CASSRGTTSNQPQHF. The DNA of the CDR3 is TGTGCCAGCAGCCGAGGGACAACTAGCAATCAGCCCCAGCATTTT.

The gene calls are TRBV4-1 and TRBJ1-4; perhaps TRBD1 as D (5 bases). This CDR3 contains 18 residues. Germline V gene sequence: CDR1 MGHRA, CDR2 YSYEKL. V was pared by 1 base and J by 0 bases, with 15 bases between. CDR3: CASSQGVLTAPTNEKLFF. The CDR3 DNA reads TGCGCCAGCAGCCAAGGGGTTCTGACAGCGCCAACTAATGAAAAACTGTTTTTT.

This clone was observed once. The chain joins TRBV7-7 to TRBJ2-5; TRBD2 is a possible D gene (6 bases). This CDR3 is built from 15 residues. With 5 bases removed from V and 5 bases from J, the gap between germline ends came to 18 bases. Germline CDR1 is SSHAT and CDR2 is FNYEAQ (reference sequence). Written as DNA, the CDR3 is TGTGCCAGCAGCCCCCTGAGTCATAGCGGCGAGACCCAGTACTTC. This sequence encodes CASSPLSHSGETQYF.

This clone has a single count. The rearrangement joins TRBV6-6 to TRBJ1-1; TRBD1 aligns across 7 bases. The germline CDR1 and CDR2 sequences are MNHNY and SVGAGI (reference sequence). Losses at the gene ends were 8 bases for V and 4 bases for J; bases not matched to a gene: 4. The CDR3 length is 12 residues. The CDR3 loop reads CASLDRPTEAFF. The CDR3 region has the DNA TGTGCCAGCTTGGACAGGCCCACTGAAGCTTTCTTT.

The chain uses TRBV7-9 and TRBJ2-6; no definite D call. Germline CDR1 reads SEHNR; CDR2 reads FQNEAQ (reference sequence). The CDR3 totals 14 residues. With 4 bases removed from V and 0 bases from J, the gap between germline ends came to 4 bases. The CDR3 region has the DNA TGTGCCAGCAGCTACGGCTCTGGGGCCAACGTCCTGACTTTC. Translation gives CASSYGSGANVLTF.

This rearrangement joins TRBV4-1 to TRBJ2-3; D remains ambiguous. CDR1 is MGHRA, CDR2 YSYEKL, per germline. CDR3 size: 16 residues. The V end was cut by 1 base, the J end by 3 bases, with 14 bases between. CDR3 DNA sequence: TGCGCCAGCAGCCAAGGTCCCCTGCGGAGAACAGATACGCAGTATTTT. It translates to CASSQGPLRRTDTQYF.

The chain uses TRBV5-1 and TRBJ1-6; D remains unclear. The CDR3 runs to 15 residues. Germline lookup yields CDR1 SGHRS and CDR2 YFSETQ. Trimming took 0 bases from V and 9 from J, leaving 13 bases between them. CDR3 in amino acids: CASSLGGVRGSPLHF. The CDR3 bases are TGCGCCAGCAGCTTGGGAGGCGTCCGGGGTTCACCCCTCCACTTT.